Each of the 3 T cell receptor beta chains below was sequenced from the same sample in a study of follicular helper T cells after annual influenza vaccination. Using immunoSEQ multiplex PCR, the repertoire was profiled, and TCRdb retains in-frame clones only, with some absent. The sample carries 11,000 to 15,000 clones, 70% to 90% recorded once. Time point of the sample: 2014-2015 season, pre-vaccination. Source: CXCR5- memory CD4+ T cells sorted from blood, taken on the day of influenza vaccination. These receptors came from an adult who received the influenza vaccine.

The V gene is TRBV6-5, the J gene TRBJ2-7; D perhaps matches TRBD1 (5 bases). The CDR3 has 13 residues. CDR1 MNHEY and CDR2 SVGAGI come from the germline V gene. Trimming cost V 11 bases and J 1 base, with 15 bases left between them. The CDR3 is CAVQQDISYEQYF. The CDR3 DNA follows: TGTGCCGTCCAACAGGACATTTCCTACGAGCAGTACTTC.

The chain is built from TRBV29-1 and TRBJ2-5; D not resolved. The ends were cut back, 7 bases at V and 2 bases at J, with 5 bases in the middle. Per germline, CDR1 SQVTM and CDR2 ANQGSEA. The CDR3 is made up of 10 amino acids. The CDR3 reads CSALQETQYF. DNA of the CDR3: TGCAGCGCCTTACAAGAGACCCAGTACTTC.

This chain joins TRBV18 and TRBJ2-7; 9 positions agree with TRBD2. Germline trimming cut 3 bases from V and 4 bases from J; bases unmatched to any gene: 7. This CDR3 region has 15 residues. The germline gives CDR1 KGHSH, CDR2 LQKENI. CDR3 region: CASSPSSSGAYEQYF. DNA of the CDR3: TGTGCCAGCTCACCCTCATCTAGCGGGGCATACGAGCAGTACTTC. Full variable domain (missing parts from reference TRBV18 and TRBJ2-7): NAGVMQNPRHLVRRRGQEARLRCSPMKGHSHVYWYRQLPEEGLKFMVYLQKENIIDESGMPKERFSAEFPKEGPSILRIQQVVRGDSAAYFCASSPSSSGAYEQYFGPGTRLTVT.